What follows are 19 T cell receptor beta chains derived from one specimen sequenced in a study of T cells in Graves' hyperthyroidism and ophthalmopathy. Researchers amplified the TCR beta CDR3 regions from RNA transcripts. Initially, a first-round RT-PCR of the TCR CDR3 employed the HTBI primer set. TCRdb fed the multiplex PCR reads into MiXCR, producing one record per CDR3 protein. The sample has 700,000 to 950,000 distinct CDR3 sequences, roughly a third seen once. The specimen sequenced was blood. These receptors were collected from a woman aged 40 to 50 with Graves' hyperthyroidism.

On this clonotype itself: A much larger clone sits a single nucleotide away, making a read error possible. The chain links TRBV20-1 to TRBJ1-1; possible D gene TRBD1, 6 bases. The CDR3 runs 15 residues. The ends were cut back, 0 bases at V and 1 base at J, with 12 bases in the middle. CDR1 is DFQATT, CDR2 SNEGSKA, per germline (reference sequence). CDR3 amino acids: CSARETGATNTEAFF. The CDR3 coding sequence is TGCAGTGCTAGAGAGACAGGAGCCACGAACACTGAAGCTTTCTTT.

This clonotype was counted at least ten times. CDR3 sequence (DNA): TGTGCCATCAGTGAGTCGGCGGGAGGGTCGAGGGAGACCCAGTACTTC. It translates to CAISESAGGSRETQYF. The rearrangement joins TRBV10-3 to TRBJ2-5, with 9 bases that match TRBD2. Germline V gene data show CDR1 as ENHRY and CDR2 as SYGVKD. This CDR3 spans 16 amino acids. The V segment lost 0 bases and the J segment 5 bases; nucleotides outside the gene matches: 7.

This clonotype was counted a few times. This chain joins TRBV12-3 or TRBV12-4 and TRBJ1-4, with D tentatively TRBD1 (6 bases). With 3 bases removed from V and 8 bases from J, the gap between germline ends came to 13 bases. The CDR3 is 14 amino acids. The CDR3 bases are TGTGCCAGCAGTTTCGGGGGGGCTTTGGAAAAACTGTTTTTT. This sequence encodes CASSFGGALEKLFF.

The rearrangement links TRBV10-3 to TRBJ2-7; 8 nucleotides align to TRBD1. The CDR3 consists of 15 residues. The J segment lost 5 bases and the V segment lost 2 bases, leaving 8 bases of the junction unmatched. Germline assignment: CDR1 ENHRY and CDR2 SYGVKD. CDR3 nucleotide sequence: TGTGCCATCAGTGAGAAAGTGGACAGGGCCCACGAGCAGTACTTC. This sequence encodes CAISEKVDRAHEQYF.

This clonotype was observed at least ten times. The gene calls are TRBV7-9 and TRBJ2-3, with unresolved D. Germline V CDR1 and CDR2: SEHNR, FQNEAQ (reference sequence). V lost 1 base and J 2 bases, leaving 1 base between the germline ends. The CDR3 spans 12 residues. The CDR3 is CASSLDTDTQYF. DNA of the CDR3: TGTGCCAGCAGCTTAGACACAGATACGCAGTATTTT.

This clonotype was seen only once. The V and J genes are TRBV12-3 or TRBV12-4 and TRBJ2-3; D might be TRBD1 (6 bases). Trimming shortened V by 8 bases and J by 9 bases, and 21 bases separated the two germline ends. CDR3 length: 14 amino acids. CDR3 bases: TGTGCCAGCTTGGACGGACAGACGGCCACAACGCAGTATTTT. Its protein is CASLDGQTATTQYF.

This chain uses TRBV7-7 with TRBJ2-1; 8 nucleotides align to TRBD2. The germline CDR1 and CDR2 sequences are SSHAT and FNYEAQ (reference sequence). CDR3 size: 13 residues. This CDR3 is CASASGSYNEQFF. CDR3 coding DNA: TGTGCTAGCGCAAGCGGGAGCTACAATGAGCAGTTCTTC.

On this clonotype itself: One end of the junction is discordant with germline, which a read error may explain. The chain uses TRBV12-3 or TRBV12-4 and TRBJ2-7; maybe TRBD1 (6 bases). The CDR3 is made up of 14 amino acids. CDR3 DNA: TGCGCCAGCAGCCATTTGGGGGCCTCCTACGAGCAGTACTTC. Protein: CASSHLGASYEQYF.

Comments on this clonotype: Since a much larger clone is just one base distant, this may be a read error. This chain joins TRBV2 and TRBJ2-2; tentative D call: TRBD1 (6 bases). CDR3 length equals 17 residues. CDR1 and CDR2 (germline): SNHLY, FYNNEI. CDR3 sequence reads: CASGEAHGSRGTGELFF. The CDR3 bases are TGTGCCAGCGGTGAAGCGCATGGCAGCAGGGGCACCGGGGAGCTGTTTTTT.

V and J are TRBV4-3 and TRBJ1-3; D perhaps matches TRBD1 (6 bases). This CDR3 has 14 residues. Deletions cut 4 bases from V and 2 bases from J, with 9 bases between. In germline, CDR1 is LGHNA, CDR2 YSLEER. CDR3 sequence reads: CASSRDTTGNTIYF. The CDR3 DNA reads as TGCGCCAGCAGCCGGGACACGACTGGAAACACCATATATTTT.

The V call is TRBV6-6, the J call TRBJ2-7, with 12 bases fitting TRBD1. Germline CDR1 is MNHNY and CDR2 is SVGAGI (reference sequence). V trimming: 5 bases; J trimming: 7 bases; junction bases outside the gene matches: 9. CDR3 length equals 15 residues. CDR3 sequence (DNA): TGTGCCAGCAGTGCCCCGGGACAGGGGGCAGGAGAGCAGTACTTC. This translates into CASSAPGQGAGEQYF.

This clonotype has only a few counts. This sequence joins TRBV6-2 or TRBV6-3 and TRBJ1-4; D not certain. This CDR3 has 13 residues. The V gene's germline CDR1 is MNHEY and CDR2 SVGEGT. Trimming pared 2 bases from V and 13 bases from J, leaving 14 bases between. In nucleotides, the CDR3 is TGTGCCAGCAGTTACACCAGACCGGCAGGACTGTTTTTT. Amino acid sequence: CASSYTRPAGLFF.

The rearrangement uses TRBV10-3 and TRBJ1-2, with 7 positions matching TRBD1. Germline CDR1 is ENHRY and CDR2 is SYGVKD. Trimming cost V 0 bases and J 6 bases; bases outside gene matches: 4. The CDR3 has 14 amino acids. The CDR3 sequence: CAISESTGRDGYTF. CDR3 sequence (DNA): TGTGCCATCAGTGAGTCGACAGGGCGGGATGGCTACACCTTC.

This clonotype was found a few times. The V call is TRBV7-9, the J call TRBJ2-3, with 9 bases lining up with TRBD1. The CDR3 is 14 amino acids. Losses at the gene ends were 1 base for V and 4 bases for J; bases not matched to a gene: 0. Germline-derived CDR1 and CDR2 are SEHNR and FQNEAQ (reference sequence). CDR3 sequence (DNA): TGTGCCAGCAGCTTAGGGACAGGGGCAGATACGCAGTATTTT. The encoded protein is CASSLGTGADTQYF.

This clonotype was seen only a few times. The chain employs TRBV19 and TRBJ2-6; D perhaps matches TRBD1 (7 bases). The length of the CDR3 is 15 residues. The V gene's germline CDR1 is LNHDA and CDR2 SQIVND (reference sequence). The V gene lost 10 bases and the J gene lost 3 bases, with 16 bases spanning the gap. CDR3 sequence: CATLQGGVGANVLTF. CDR3 bases: TGTGCCACCCTTCAGGGGGGCGTTGGGGCCAACGTCCTGACTTTC.

The chain links TRBV4-3 to TRBJ1-4, with TRBD1 matching 7 bases. Germline CDR1 reads LGHNA; CDR2 reads YSLEER. The V segment lost 2 bases and the J segment 7 bases; nucleotides outside the gene matches: 7. CDR3 length equals 15 residues. The CDR3 DNA sequence: TGCGCCAGCAGCCAATCCGACAGGGAGGGTGAAAAACTGTTTTTT. It is translated as CASSQSDREGEKLFF.

This clonotype was found many times. V gene TRBV10-3 combines with J gene TRBJ1-5, with 7 nucleotides matching TRBD1. Germline CDR1 ENHRY, CDR2 SYGVKD. J gave up 1 base and V 10 bases, and 7 bases lay outside the gene matches. CDR3 length: 14 residues. CDR3 DNA sequence: TGTGCCACCGATCCGGGACAGAGCAATCAGCCCCAGCATTTT. As protein: CATDPGQSNQPQHF.

This chain links TRBV10-2 with TRBJ1-1; 8 bases align to TRBD1. The CDR3 totals 16 residues. Germline V gene sequence: CDR1 WSHSY, CDR2 SAAADI. V dropped 6 bases and J dropped 7; count of bases not matched to a gene: 16. CDR3 nucleotides: TGCGCCAGCAGCTATCACACTGGACAGGGCTATTATGAAGCTTTCTTT. Its translation: CASSYHTGQGYYEAFF.

The V call is TRBV7-9, the J call TRBJ2-1; 7 positions match TRBD1. This CDR3 contains 13 residues. Germline CDR1 SEHNR, CDR2 FQNEAQ (reference sequence). V trimming: 4 bases; J trimming: 7 bases; junction bases outside the gene matches: 4. The CDR3 sequence: CASSSGGPNEQFF. CDR3 nucleotide sequence: TGTGCCAGCAGCTCAGGGGGACCAAATGAGCAGTTCTTC.